One and the same sample provided the 9 T cell receptor beta chains below, sequenced in a study of response to subunit inactivated influenza vaccine. TCRdb ran MiXCR on the RT-PCR reads and lists one entry per CDR3 protein. The profile covers about 480,000 distinct CDR3 sequences, with roughly 9.8% appearing a single time and approximately 12% taken by the ten largest. The starting material was PBMCs from blood, obtained roughly 48 days after vaccination. Source of these receptors: a man in his fifties who received an inactivated influenza vaccine.

This clonotype occurred many times. The chain employs TRBV4-1 and TRBJ1-5, with D unresolved. In germline, CDR1 is MGHRA, CDR2 YSYEKL. Trimming left V 3 bases short and J 0 bases short, with 9 bases between. CDR3 length equals 15 residues. CDR3 coding DNA: TGCGCCAGCAGCCAGGATTCATATAGCAATCAGCCCCAGCATTTT. Protein: CASSQDSYSNQPQHF.

This clonotype came up a few times. The gene calls are TRBV20-1 and TRBJ2-1, with TRBD2 matching 8 bases. Germline V gene lookup returns CDR1 DFQATT and CDR2 SNEGSKA (reference sequence). V gave up 3 bases and J gave up 9 bases; unmatched junction bases: 7. The CDR3 loop spans 13 amino acids. The chain's CDR3 is CSARVGRASEQFF. CDR3 bases: TGCAGTGCTAGGGTCGGGAGGGCCTCTGAGCAGTTCTTC.

This sequence joins TRBV5-1 and TRBJ2-7; no reliable D call. V was pared by 1 base and J by 0 bases, with 11 bases between. The CDR3 runs 15 residues. Per the germline V gene, CDR1 is SGHRS and CDR2 is YFSETQ. The CDR3 here is CASSLTGQSSYEQYF. As DNA, the CDR3 is TGCGCCAGCAGCTTGACCGGGCAGAGCTCCTACGAGCAGTACTTC.

This clonotype appeared a single time. The V gene is TRBV3-1, the J gene TRBJ2-6; 7 nucleotides align to TRBD1. The V segment lost 4 bases and the J segment 2 bases; nucleotides outside the gene matches: 5. The CDR3 loop spans 16 amino acids. Germline V lookup: CDR1 LGHDT, CDR2 YNNKEL (reference sequence). The CDR3 bases are TGTGCCAGCAGCCCTGCGACAGGGACTGGGGCCAACGTCCTGACTTTC. This codes for CASSPATGTGANVLTF.

This clonotype was detected a few times. The chain uses TRBV11-2 and TRBJ2-7, with D possibly being TRBD2 (7 bases). V lost 4 bases, J lost 3 bases, and 16 bases lay in between. CDR3 length equals 15 residues. From germline, CDR1 is SGHAT and CDR2 FQNNGV. This CDR3 is CASSSGAGVNYEQYF. For the CDR3, the DNA is TGTGCCAGCAGCTCGGGGGCGGGAGTGAACTACGAGCAGTACTTC.

There are a few counts of this clonotype. The chain combines TRBV9 with TRBJ1-1; a possible D gene is TRBD1 (5 bases). The CDR3 has 14 amino acids. The germline V gene has CDR1 SGDLS and CDR2 YYNGEE. V was trimmed by 4 bases and J by 4 bases, leaving 14 bases between them. The CDR3 reads CASSPGGEGTEAFF. Written as DNA, the CDR3 is TGTGCCAGCAGCCCGGGGGGGGAGGGCACTGAAGCTTTCTTT. Supplemented by reference TRBV9 and TRBJ1-1, the full variable domain reads DSGVTQTPKHLITATGQRVTLRCSPRSGDLSVYWYQQSLDQGLQFLIQYYNGEERAKGNILERFSAQQFPDLHSELNLSSLELGDSALYFCASSPGGEGTEAFFGQGTRLTVV.

The chain is built from TRBV5-1 and TRBJ1-5; unclear D gene. Per germline, CDR1 SGHRS and CDR2 YFSETQ. This CDR3 is built from 13 residues. Between the trimmed V and J ends, which lost 4 bases and 3 bases, there was a span of 8 bases. CDR3 in DNA: TGCGCCAGCAGCCCCGTACCCAATCAGCCCCAGCATTTT. It encodes CASSPVPNQPQHF. Full variable domain (outside the CDR3, taken from reference TRBV5-1 and TRBJ1-5): KAGVTQTPRYLIKTRGQQVTLSCSPISGHRSVSWYQQTPGQGLQFLFEYFSETQRNKGNFPGRFSGRQFSNSRSEMNVSTLELGDSALYLCASSPVPNQPQHFGDGTRLSIL.

This clonotype was detected a few times. The chain couples TRBV20-1 to TRBJ2-1; 10 positions match TRBD1. The CDR3 contains 14 residues. V was pared by 3 bases and J by 7 bases, with 6 bases of the junction left unmatched. Germline V CDR1 and CDR2: DFQATT, SNEGSKA (reference sequence). The CDR3 DNA is TGCAGTGCTAGTAAGGGGACAGGGGATAATGAGCAGTTCTTC. This codes for CSASKGTGDNEQFF.

This clonotype showed up just a few times. The chain joins TRBV10-3 to TRBJ2-3; D is unresolved. The V end was cut by 5 bases, the J end by 1 base, with 10 bases between. The CDR3 is 14 amino acids. Germline CDR1 ENHRY, CDR2 SYGVKD. The CDR3 sequence is CAISLKGGTDTQYF. CDR3 DNA: TGTGCCATCAGTTTAAAGGGTGGCACAGATACGCAGTATTTT.